The 6 T cell receptor beta chains listed next were all sequenced from one sample in a study of a mutant IDH1 vaccine in newly diagnosed glioma. Method: immunoSEQ multiplex PCR; TCRdb's copy keeps in-frame clones and lacks some. The sample shows around 84,000 clones, roughly 77% of them seen only once. The antigens for these receptors are not known. Regarding time point: week 47, end of study. A single vaccine dose contained 300 ug of mutant IDH1 20-mer peptide, and topical imiquimod was used with it. The starting material was PBMCs, obtained from a glioma patient whose treatment included an IDH1 peptide vaccine. Receptors originate from a man aged 40-49 years with glioma.

The chain recombines TRBV18 with TRBJ2-5; 12 nucleotides match TRBD2. Germline V lookup: CDR1 KGHSH, CDR2 LQKENI. V lost 4 bases to trimming and J lost 2 bases; unmatched junction nucleotides: 11. The CDR3 is 18 amino acids. Written as DNA, the CDR3 is TGTGCCAGCTCACTCGGACTAGCGGGATTTGGACCACAAGAGACCCAGTACTTC. Translation gives CASSLGLAGFGPQETQYF.

The V and J genes are TRBV19 and TRBJ2-1, with TRBD2 matching 9 bases. Germline CDR1 LNHDA, CDR2 SQIVND (reference sequence). The CDR3 consists of 15 residues. V was clipped by 5 bases and J by 2 bases; unmatched bases: 4. CDR3 nucleotide sequence: TGTGCCAGTAGTCCCAGCGGGGGGCCCTACAATGAGCAGTTCTTC. Translated, it gives CASSPSGGPYNEQFF.

This clone was recorded only once. The rearrangement uses TRBV5-6 and TRBJ2-2; D is possibly TRBD2 (7 bases). CDR1 SGHDT and CDR2 YYEEEE come from the germline V gene. Between the trimmed V and J ends, which lost 5 bases and 4 bases, there was a span of 18 bases. CDR3 length: 16 amino acids. The CDR3 is CASRFGRGTTTGELFF. The DNA of the CDR3 is TGTGCCAGCAGGTTTGGGCGGGGGACAACCACCGGGGAGCTGTTTTTT. The full variable domain, completed using reference TRBV5-6 and TRBJ2-2, is DAGVTQSPTHLIKTRGQQVTLRCSPKSGHDTVSWYQQALGQGPQFIFQYYEEEERQRGNFPDRFSGHQFPNYSSELNVNALLLGDSALYLCASRFGRGTTTGELFFGEGSRLTVL.

This clone was counted between two and nine times. The chain combines TRBV18 with TRBJ2-7; the match to TRBD1 covers 8 bases. The V and J ends lost 2 bases and 6 bases, in that order; junction bases with no gene match: 6. The CDR3 is 14 residues long. The germline gives CDR1 KGHSH, CDR2 LQKENI. The CDR3 DNA reads TGTGCCAGCTCACCAGCGACAGGGGAACGCGAGCAGTACTTC. Residues: CASSPATGEREQYF.

The V call is TRBV28, the J call TRBJ2-3; D might be TRBD2 (5 bases). The CDR3 consists of 14 residues. Germline lookup yields CDR1 MDHEN and CDR2 SYDVKM. Trimming removed 5 bases from V and 4 bases from J, with 13 bases in between. The CDR3: CASSPAGMADTQYF. The CDR3 nucleotides read TGTGCCAGCAGTCCCGCGGGTATGGCAGATACGCAGTATTTT.

In this sample, this clone turned up a few times. The chain carries TRBV4-3 and TRBJ2-7, with D tentatively TRBD1 (6 bases). The CDR3 spans 14 residues. In germline, CDR1 is LGHNA, CDR2 YSLEER. The V and J ends lost 5 bases and 3 bases respectively, with 14 bases between them. CDR3 coding DNA: TGCGCCAGCAGCTCAAACAGGGCCGGCTACGAGCAGTACTTC. Residues: CASSSNRAGYEQYF.